Shown below are 13 T cell receptor beta chains from a single sample sequenced in a study of blood T cell repertoires in COVID-19. Measured with immunoSEQ multiplex PCR; TCRdb has only the in-frame clones, and not every one. The table has 200,000 to 250,000 clones, 86% seen once. Specimen: peripheral blood. The receptor source for this set is a woman aged 55-70 years who had recovered from COVID-19.

The genes are TRBV28 and TRBJ2-7; 7 positions agree with TRBD1. The length of the CDR3 is 15 residues. The V and J ends lost 5 bases and 4 bases, in that order; junction bases with no gene match: 11. Germline V gene lookup returns CDR1 MDHEN and CDR2 SYDVKM. This chain's CDR3 is CASSLTSTGKYEQYF. The CDR3 DNA is TGTGCCAGCAGTCTCACCTCGACAGGGAAATACGAGCAGTACTTC.

J is TRBJ1-3 and V is TRBV4-1; the D is unclear. CDR1 is MGHRA and CDR2 is YSYEKL in the germline V gene. Trimming left V 7 bases short and J 1 base short, with 14 bases between. The CDR3 contains 15 residues. CDR3 nucleotide sequence: TGCGCCAGCACCACGAACCGGGTTTCTGGAAACACCATATATTTT. Translation gives CASTTNRVSGNTIYF.

V is TRBV6-2 or TRBV6-3 and J is TRBJ1-5, with 8 bases that match TRBD1. Trimming removed 5 bases from V and 3 bases from J; junction bases left unmatched: 9. The germline V gene has CDR1 MNHEY and CDR2 SVGEGT. This CDR3 comprises 16 residues. In DNA form, the CDR3 reads TGTGCCAGCAGTGGCAGGGGGCGGGTTCACAATCAGCCCCAGCATTTT. Its protein is CASSGRGRVHNQPQHF.

This chain uses TRBV7-2 with TRBJ2-7; 7 bases map to TRBD1. After removal of 2 bases from V and 3 bases from J, the junction contained 4 bases not matched to a gene. CDR3 length: 14 amino acids. Germline V CDR1 and CDR2: SGHTA, FQGNSA. Here the CDR3 DNA reads TGTGCCAGCAGCTTACTGGGACAGATCTACGAGCAGTACTTC. This gives the protein CASSLLGQIYEQYF.

The rearrangement links TRBV18 to TRBJ1-4; the match to TRBD1 covers 7 bases. The V gene end was trimmed by 2 bases and the J gene end by 0 bases; junction bases not matched to a gene: 6. CDR3 size: 17 residues. Germline values: CDR1 KGHSH, CDR2 LQKENI. CDR3 sequence (DNA): TGTGCCAGCTCACCATGGGGACAGACCGCAACTAATGAAAAACTGTTTTTT. Encoded protein: CASSPWGQTATNEKLFF.

The CDR3 bases are TGTGCCAGCAGCCCGACACTCCAAGAGACCCAGTACTTC. Translation: CASSPTLQETQYF. The chain recombines TRBV7-3 with TRBJ2-5, with D unclear. The CDR3 covers 13 residues. The V gene lost 5 bases and the J gene lost 1 base, with 8 bases spanning the gap. Looked up from germline, CDR1 is SGHTA and CDR2 is FQGTGA.

For the CDR3, the DNA is TGCGCCAGCAGCGTGGACAGATTGAACACTGAAGCTTTCTTT. This encodes CASSVDRLNTEAFF. The rearrangement joins TRBV5-1 to TRBJ1-1; D perhaps matches TRBD1 (6 bases). The CDR3 covers 14 residues. Trimming shortened V by 4 bases and J by 0 bases, and 10 bases separated the two germline ends. Germline CDR1 is SGHRS and CDR2 is YFSETQ.

The chain links TRBV18 to TRBJ1-3, with TRBD1 as a possible D gene (6 bases). The V end was cut by 6 bases, the J end by 1 base, with 22 bases between. Germline lookup yields CDR1 KGHSH and CDR2 LQKENI. This CDR3 has 18 residues. In DNA form, the CDR3 reads TGTGCCAGCTCCCCGCTACAGGGAAGAGGGGCTTCTGGAAACACCATATATTTT. Translation gives CASSPLQGRGASGNTIYF.

The chain carries TRBV6-5 and TRBJ1-2, with D maybe TRBD1 (6 bases). Germline V gene lookup returns CDR1 MNHEY and CDR2 SVGAGI. The CDR3 contains 13 residues. Between the trimmed V and J ends, which lost 6 bases and 2 bases, there was a span of 10 bases. Here the CDR3 reads CASSLTGNYGYTF. CDR3 nucleotide sequence: TGTGCCAGCAGCCTTACAGGGAACTATGGCTACACCTTC.

Comment on this clone: As the CDR3 is not closed by the conserved phenylalanine or tryptophan, this likely results from a read error. It is unclear where the CDR3 begins or ends on the DNA, so no DNA is shown, and the CDR3 is as TCRdb lists it. The genes are TRBV12-3 or TRBV12-4 and TRBJ2-7; TRBD1 is the table's D call, not checked against the DNA. The CDR3 sequence runs 10 residues, both termini included. CDR3 loop: CASTEWTGDH.

J is TRBJ1-1 and V is TRBV12-5, with a possible D match to TRBD1 (6 bases). Germline assignment: CDR1 LGHNT and CDR2 FRNRAP. Trimming pared 1 base from V and 1 base from J, leaving 22 bases between. This CDR3 region has 19 residues. CDR3: CASGLDLWDNFAQNTEAFF. The CDR3 DNA sequence: TGTGCTAGTGGTTTGGACCTTTGGGACAACTTCGCCCAGAACACTGAAGCTTTCTTT.

The rearrangement links TRBV20-1 to TRBJ1-1, with TRBD1 identical over 7 bases. The CDR3 length is 13 residues. Germline CDR1 is DFQATT and CDR2 is SNEGSKA (reference sequence). Trimming at V came to 3 bases and at J to 0 bases, leaving 1 base not matched to a gene. CDR3 amino acids: CSASQGVNTEAFF. The CDR3 nucleotides are TGCAGTGCTAGTCAGGGGGTGAACACTGAAGCTTTCTTT.

This sequence joins TRBV5-1 and TRBJ1-2, with 9 bases aligning to TRBD1. V trimming: 9 bases; J trimming: 6 bases; junction bases outside the gene matches: 9. The CDR3 runs 13 residues. Germline assignment: CDR1 SGHRS and CDR2 YFSETQ. The CDR3 sequence: CATARDRANGYTF. The DNA of the CDR3 is TGCGCCACCGCCCGGGACAGGGCGAATGGCTACACCTTC.